This T cell receptor (beta chain) was found in a study of blood T cell repertoires in COVID-19. Losses at the gene ends were 0 bases for V and 3 bases for J; bases not matched to a gene: 4. The CDR3 spans 15 residues. The V gene's germline CDR1 is LNHNV and CDR2 YYDKDF (reference sequence). Source study methods: Scientists estimated how many nucleated cells there were by amplifying reference gene primers. Method: immunoSEQ multiplex PCR; TCRdb's copy keeps in-frame clones and lacks some. V and J calls plus clone size are reproduced from that table; the DNA served to infer D and trimming. Of 200,000 to 300,000 clones detected, 85% to 90% appear once; the ten largest clones hold just under 1%.

The sequence was collected from a woman aged 40 to 50 who had recovered from COVID-19. The V gene is TRBV15, the J gene TRBJ2-7; 8 bases agree with TRBD2. The material sequenced was peripheral blood. CDR3 bases: TGTGCCACCAGCAGAGATCGCGGGACTAGCTACGAGCAGTACTTC. It codes for CATSRDRGTSYEQYF.